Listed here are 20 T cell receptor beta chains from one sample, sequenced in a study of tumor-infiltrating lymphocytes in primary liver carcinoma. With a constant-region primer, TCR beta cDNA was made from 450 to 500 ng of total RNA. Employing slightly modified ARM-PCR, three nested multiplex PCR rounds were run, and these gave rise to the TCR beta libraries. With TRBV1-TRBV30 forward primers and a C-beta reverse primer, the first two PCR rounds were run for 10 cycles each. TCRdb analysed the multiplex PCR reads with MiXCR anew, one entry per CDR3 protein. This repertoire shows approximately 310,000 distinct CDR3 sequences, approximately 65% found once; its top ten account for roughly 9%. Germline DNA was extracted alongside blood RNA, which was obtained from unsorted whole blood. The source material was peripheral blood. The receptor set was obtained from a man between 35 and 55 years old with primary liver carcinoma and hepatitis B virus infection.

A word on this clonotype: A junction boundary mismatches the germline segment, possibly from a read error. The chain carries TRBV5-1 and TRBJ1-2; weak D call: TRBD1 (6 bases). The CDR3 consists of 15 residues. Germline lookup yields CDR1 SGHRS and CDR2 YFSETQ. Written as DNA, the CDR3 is TGCGCCAGCAGCTTTACAGGGCATTCTAACTATGGCTGCACCTTC. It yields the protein CASSFTGHSNYGCTF. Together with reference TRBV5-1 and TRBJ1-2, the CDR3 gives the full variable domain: KAGVTQTPRYLIKTRGQQVTLSCSPISGHRSVSWYQQTPGQGLQFLFEYFSETQRNKGNFPGRFSGRQFSNSRSEMNVSTLELGDSALYLCASSFTGHSNYGCTFGSGTRLTVV.

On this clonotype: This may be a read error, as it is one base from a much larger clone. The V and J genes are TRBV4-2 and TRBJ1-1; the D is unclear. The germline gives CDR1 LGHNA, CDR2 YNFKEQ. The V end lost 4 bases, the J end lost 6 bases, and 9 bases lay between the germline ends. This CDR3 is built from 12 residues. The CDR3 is CASSRASSEAFF. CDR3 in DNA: TGTGCCAGCAGCCGAGCCTCGTCTGAAGCTTTCTTT.

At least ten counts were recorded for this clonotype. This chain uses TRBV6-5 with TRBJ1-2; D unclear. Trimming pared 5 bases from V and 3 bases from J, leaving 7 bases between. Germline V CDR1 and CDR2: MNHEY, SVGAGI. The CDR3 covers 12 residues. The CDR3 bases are TGTGCCAGCAGTGCTGGTGACTATGGCTACACCTTC. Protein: CASSAGDYGYTF.

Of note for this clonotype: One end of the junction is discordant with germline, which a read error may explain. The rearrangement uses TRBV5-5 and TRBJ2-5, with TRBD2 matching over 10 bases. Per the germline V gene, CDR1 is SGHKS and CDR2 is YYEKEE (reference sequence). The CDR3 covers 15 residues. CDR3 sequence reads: CASCLAAGGVETQYF. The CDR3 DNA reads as TGTGCCAGCTGCTTAGCAGCGGGAGGGGTGGAGACCCAGTACTTC.

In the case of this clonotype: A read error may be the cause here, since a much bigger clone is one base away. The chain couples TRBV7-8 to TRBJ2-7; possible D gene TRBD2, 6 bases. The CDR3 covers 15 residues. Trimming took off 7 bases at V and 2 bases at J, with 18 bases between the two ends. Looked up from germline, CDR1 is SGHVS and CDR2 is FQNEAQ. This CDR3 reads CASTKSGRGTYEQYF. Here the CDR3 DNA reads TGTGCCAGCACCAAGTCGGGACGGGGGACCTACGAGCAGTACTTC.

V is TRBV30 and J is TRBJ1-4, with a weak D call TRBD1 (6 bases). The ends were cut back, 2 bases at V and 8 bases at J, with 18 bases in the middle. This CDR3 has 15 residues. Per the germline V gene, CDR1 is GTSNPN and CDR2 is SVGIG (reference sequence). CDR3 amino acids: CAWSRSGTRGEKLFF. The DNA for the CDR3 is TGTGCCTGGAGTAGATCCGGGACACGCGGCGAAAAACTGTTTTTT.

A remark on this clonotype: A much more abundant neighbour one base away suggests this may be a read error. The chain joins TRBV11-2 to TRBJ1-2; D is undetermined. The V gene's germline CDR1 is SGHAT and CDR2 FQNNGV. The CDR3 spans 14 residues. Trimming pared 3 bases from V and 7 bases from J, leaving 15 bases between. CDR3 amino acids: CASSFLTWSFGYTF. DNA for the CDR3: TGTGCCAGCAGCTTCTTGACATGGTCCTTTGGCTACACCTTC.

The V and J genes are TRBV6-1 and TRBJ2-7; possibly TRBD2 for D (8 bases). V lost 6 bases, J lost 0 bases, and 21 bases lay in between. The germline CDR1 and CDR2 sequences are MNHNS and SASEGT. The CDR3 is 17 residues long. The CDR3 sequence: CASSRGYSGMISYEQYF. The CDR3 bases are TGTGCCAGCAGCAGGGGGTATAGCGGGATGATCTCCTACGAGCAGTACTTC.

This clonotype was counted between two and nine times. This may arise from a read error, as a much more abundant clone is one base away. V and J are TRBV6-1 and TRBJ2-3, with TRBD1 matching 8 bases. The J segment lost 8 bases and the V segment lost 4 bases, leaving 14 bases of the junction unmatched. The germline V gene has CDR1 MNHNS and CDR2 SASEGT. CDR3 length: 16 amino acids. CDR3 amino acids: CASSGRPRTGSVTQYF. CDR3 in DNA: TGTGCCAGCAGTGGACGTCCCAGGACAGGGTCGGTTACGCAGTATTTT.

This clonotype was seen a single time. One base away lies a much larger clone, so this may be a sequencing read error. The CDR3 region has the DNA TGCAGCGTTGAAATGGGGGCGCATACCGGGGAGCTGTTTTTT. Protein product: CSVEMGAHTGELFF. This rearrangement joins TRBV29-1 to TRBJ2-2; D may be TRBD1 (6 bases). The CDR3 consists of 14 residues. Germline assignment: CDR1 SQVTM and CDR2 ANQGSEA. V was pared by 2 bases and J by 5 bases, with 12 bases between.

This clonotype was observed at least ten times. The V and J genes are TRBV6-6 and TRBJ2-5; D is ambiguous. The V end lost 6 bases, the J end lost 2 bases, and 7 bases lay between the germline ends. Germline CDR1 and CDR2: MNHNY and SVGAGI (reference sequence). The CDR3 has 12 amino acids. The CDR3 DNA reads TGTGCCAGCAGCAGACAACAAGAGACCCAGTACTTC. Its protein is CASSRQQETQYF.

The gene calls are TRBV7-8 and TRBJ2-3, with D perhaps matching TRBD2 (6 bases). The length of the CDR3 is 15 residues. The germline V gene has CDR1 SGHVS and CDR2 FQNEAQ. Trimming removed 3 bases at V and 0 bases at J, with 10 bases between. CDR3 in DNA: TGTGCCAGCAGCTTCGGCCTAGCGAGCACAGATACGCAGTATTTT. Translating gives CASSFGLASTDTQYF.

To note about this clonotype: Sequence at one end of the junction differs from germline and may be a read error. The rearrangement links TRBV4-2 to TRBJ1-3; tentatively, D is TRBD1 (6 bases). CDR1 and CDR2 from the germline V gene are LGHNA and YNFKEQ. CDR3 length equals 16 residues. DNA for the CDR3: TGTGCCAGCAGCCAAGATAAGAGCAGGGGTGGAAACACCATATGTTTT. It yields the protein CASSQDKSRGGNTICF.

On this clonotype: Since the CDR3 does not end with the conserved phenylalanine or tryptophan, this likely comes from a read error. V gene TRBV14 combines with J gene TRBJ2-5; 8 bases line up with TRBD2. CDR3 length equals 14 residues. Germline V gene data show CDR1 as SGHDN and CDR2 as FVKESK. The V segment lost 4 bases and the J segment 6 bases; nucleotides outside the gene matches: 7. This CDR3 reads CASSPTGLGKTQYL. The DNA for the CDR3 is TGTGCCAGCAGCCCGACGGGACTAGGAAAGACCCAGTACCTC.

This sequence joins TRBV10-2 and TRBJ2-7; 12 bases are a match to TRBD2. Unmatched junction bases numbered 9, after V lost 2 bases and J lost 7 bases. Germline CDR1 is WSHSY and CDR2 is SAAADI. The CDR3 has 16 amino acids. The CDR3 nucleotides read TGCGCCAGCAGTGAGGGAGCTAGCGGGAGGGGACAAGAGCAGTACTTC. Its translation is CASSEGASGRGQEQYF.

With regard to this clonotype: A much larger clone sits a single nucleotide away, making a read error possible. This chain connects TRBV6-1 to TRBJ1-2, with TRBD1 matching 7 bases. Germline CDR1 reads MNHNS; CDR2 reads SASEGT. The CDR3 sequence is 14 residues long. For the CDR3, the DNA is TGTGCCAACAGTGCCCTTAGAGGGGGCGATGGCTACACCTTC. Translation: CANSALRGGDGYTF.

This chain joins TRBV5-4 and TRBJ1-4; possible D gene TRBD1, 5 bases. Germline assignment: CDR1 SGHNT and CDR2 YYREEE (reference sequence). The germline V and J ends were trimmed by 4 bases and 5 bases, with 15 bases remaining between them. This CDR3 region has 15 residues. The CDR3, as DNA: TGTGCCAGCAGCCCTGCCAGGGCGGGGAATGAAAAACTGTTTTTT. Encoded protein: CASSPARAGNEKLFF.

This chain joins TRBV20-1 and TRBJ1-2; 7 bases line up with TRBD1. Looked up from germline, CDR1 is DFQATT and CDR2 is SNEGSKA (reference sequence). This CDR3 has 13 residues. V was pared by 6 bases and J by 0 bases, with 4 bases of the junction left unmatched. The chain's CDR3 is CSATGQTNYGYTF. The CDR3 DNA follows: TGCAGTGCGACGGGACAGACTAACTATGGCTACACCTTC.

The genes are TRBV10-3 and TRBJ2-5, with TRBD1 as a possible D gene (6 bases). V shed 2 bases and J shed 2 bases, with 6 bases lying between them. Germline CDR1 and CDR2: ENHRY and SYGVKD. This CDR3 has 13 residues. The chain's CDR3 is CAISERGQETQYF. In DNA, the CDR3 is TGTGCCATCAGTGAGAGGGGGCAAGAGACCCAGTACTTC.

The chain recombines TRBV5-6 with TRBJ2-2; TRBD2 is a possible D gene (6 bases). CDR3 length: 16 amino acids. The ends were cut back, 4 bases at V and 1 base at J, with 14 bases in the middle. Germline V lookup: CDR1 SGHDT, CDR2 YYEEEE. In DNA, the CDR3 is TGTGCCAGCAGCCCTTATGAGCGGGTGAACACCGGGGAGCTGTTTTTT. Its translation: CASSPYERVNTGELFF. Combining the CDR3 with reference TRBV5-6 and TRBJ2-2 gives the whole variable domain DAGVTQSPTHLIKTRGQQVTLRCSPKSGHDTVSWYQQALGQGPQFIFQYYEEEERQRGNFPDRFSGHQFPNYSSELNVNALLLGDSALYLCASSPYERVNTGELFFGEGSRLTVL.